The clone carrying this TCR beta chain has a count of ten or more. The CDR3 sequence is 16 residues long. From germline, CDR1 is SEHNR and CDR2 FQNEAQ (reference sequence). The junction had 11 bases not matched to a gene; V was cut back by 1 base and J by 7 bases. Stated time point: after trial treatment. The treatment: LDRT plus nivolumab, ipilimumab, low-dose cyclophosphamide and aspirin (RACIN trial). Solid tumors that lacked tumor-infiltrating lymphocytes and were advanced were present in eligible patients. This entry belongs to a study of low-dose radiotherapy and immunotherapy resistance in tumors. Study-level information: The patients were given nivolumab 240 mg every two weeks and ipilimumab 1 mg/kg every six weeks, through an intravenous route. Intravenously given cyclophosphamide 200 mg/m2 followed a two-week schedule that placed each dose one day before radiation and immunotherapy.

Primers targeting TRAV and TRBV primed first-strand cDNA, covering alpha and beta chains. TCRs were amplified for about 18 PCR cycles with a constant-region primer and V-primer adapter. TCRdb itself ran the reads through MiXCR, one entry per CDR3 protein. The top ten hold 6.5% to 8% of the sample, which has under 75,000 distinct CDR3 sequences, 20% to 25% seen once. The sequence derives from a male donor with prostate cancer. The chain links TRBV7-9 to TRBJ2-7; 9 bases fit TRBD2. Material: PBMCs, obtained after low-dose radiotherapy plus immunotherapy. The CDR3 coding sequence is TGTGCCAGCAGCTTAGAGGGGGGTCTAGCGGGAACAGAGCAGTACTTC. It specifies CASSLEGGLAGTEQYF.